The clone carrying this T cell receptor (beta chain) was seen ten or more times. The antigen remains unidentified. A single record per CDR3 protein comes from TCRdb applying MiXCR to the 5' RACE reads. The sample has some 710,000 distinct CDR3 sequences, 6.1% seen once. This record belongs to a study of identical twins. Notes on the study in general: Within monozygotic twins, out-of-frame TCR alpha sharing was underestimated by the models.

The germline V gene has CDR1 SQVTM and CDR2 ANQGSEA. V lost 8 bases, J lost 4 bases, and 14 bases lay in between. This CDR3 is built from 13 residues. The rearrangement uses TRBV29-1 and TRBJ2-2; D possibly matches TRBD1 or TRBD2 (6 bases each). Source material: naive T cells sorted from blood. This TCR was sampled from a man in his late teens or twenties in good health. The CDR3 loop is CSISWGATGELFF. CDR3 coding DNA: TGCAGCATCAGTTGGGGGGCCACCGGGGAGCTGTTTTTT.